The rows below give T cell receptor beta chains drawn from one sample of a study of radiotherapy plus CTLA-4 blockade in lung cancer. TCRdb keeps only in-frame clones here, not all; method: immunoSEQ multiplex PCR. Of over 100,000 clones listed, roughly 86% were seen once; the top ten hold roughly 3.5%. The sequenced sample was peripheral blood, obtained from a patient treated with radiotherapy plus ipilimumab. The receptors come from a human donor with non-small cell lung cancer that progressed on radiotherapy plus ipilimumab. Some clones in this sample may be carry-over from other donors' samples. Both conserved end residues are part of each CDR3. A D gene is named only where the DNA matches it firmly. Clone size is shown for a subset of rows, as once, few, many or a class of expanded clone.

d_gene,abundance,v_gene,j_gene,CDR3aa,CDR3nt
-,-,TRBV6-5,TRBJ2-7,CASSYRGARLYEQYF,TGTGCCAGCAGTTACAGAGGGGCCAGGCTCTACGAGCAGTACTTC
-,-,TRBV28,TRBJ2-3,CASSLFGGTDTQYF,TGTGCCAGCAGTTTATTTGGGGGCACAGATACGCAGTATTTT
-,-,TRBV5-1,TRBJ2-3,CASSLAGTSTDTQYF,TGCGCCAGCAGCTTGGCAGGTACTAGCACAGATACGCAGTATTTT
-,-,TRBV7-3,TRBJ2-3,CASSLIGGVSPDTQYF,TGTGCCAGCAGCTTAATAGGCGGGGTAAGCCCAGATACGCAGTATTTT
-,few,TRBV6-5,TRBJ1-2,CASRQGDYGYTF,TGTGCCAGCAGACAGGGTGACTATGGCTACACCTTC
-,once,TRBV29-1,TRBJ2-2,CSVEDTPPGYYRELFF,TGCAGCGTTGAAGATACTCCCCCTGGCTACTACAGGGAGCTGTTTTTT
-,-,TRBV9,TRBJ2-3,CASSVDRDTQYF,TGTGCCAGCAGCGTAGACAGGGATACGCAGTATTTT
TRBD1,-,TRBV28,TRBJ1-6,CASSLYRGQGSGDSPLHF,TGTGCCAGCAGTTTATATAGGGGGCAGGGGAGTGGTGATTCACCCCTCCACTTT
TRBD1,-,TRBV29-1,TRBJ1-5,CRPTGGDSNQPQHF,TGCAGACCTACAGGGGGGGATAGCAATCAGCCCCAGCATTTT
-,-,TRBV5-6,TRBJ2-7,CASSLFGGAADEQYF,TGTGCCAGCAGCTTGTTTGGGGGGGCCGCTGACGAGCAGTACTTC
-,-,TRBV6-1,TRBJ1-1,CASSEQPGGVNTEAFF,TGTGCCAGCAGTGAACAGCCGGGCGGTGTGAACACTGAAGCTTTCTTT
-,-,TRBV5-1,TRBJ2-7,CASSYGGTPYEQYF,TGCGCCAGCAGCTACGGAGGGACCCCCTACGAGCAGTACTTC
-,-,TRBV11-3,TRBJ2-1,CASSLEVGEGVWNEQFF,TGTGCCAGCAGCTTAGAGGTCGGGGAAGGGGTGTGGAATGAGCAGTTCTTC
-,few,TRBV5-1,TRBJ1-5,CASSENRDQPQHF,TGCGCCAGCAGCGAAAACAGGGATCAGCCCCAGCATTTT
TRBD1,-,TRBV28,TRBJ1-4,CASSLLGVPRSGGEKLFF,TGTGCCAGCAGTTTACTGGGTGTGCCCCGCTCAGGGGGTGAAAAACTGTTTTTT
-,-,TRBV29-1,TRBJ2-5,CSARQGGETQYF,TGCAGCGCCCGACAGGGAGGGGAGACCCAGTACTTC
-,once,TRBV5-1,TRBJ1-6,CASSLNGPGLNSPLHF,TGCGCCAGCAGCCTAAACGGCCCAGGACTTAATTCACCCCTCCACTTT
-,-,TRBV13,TRBJ1-2,CASSLGGNNYGYTF,TGTGCCAGCAGCTTAGGGGGGAATAACTATGGCTACACCTTC
-,-,TRBV6-1,TRBJ1-2,CASSVRGGHSADYGYTF,TGTGCCAGCAGTGTTCGAGGGGGGCACTCTGCTGACTATGGCTACACCTTC
TRBD1,-,TRBV5-1,TRBJ2-5,CASSPGQGTETQYF,TGCGCCAGCAGCCCGGGACAGGGGACAGAGACCCAGTACTTC
-,-,TRBV7-8,TRBJ2-7,CASSQLRVVYEQYF,TGTGCCAGCAGCCAGTTAAGGGTTGTCTACGAGCAGTACTTC
-,once,TRBV6-1,TRBJ2-2,CASSGVMVTGELFF,TGTGCCAGCAGTGGGGTGATGGTCACCGGGGAGCTGTTTTTT
-,-,TRBV2,TRBJ2-3,CASSARTDTQYF,TGTGCCAGCAGTGCCCGCACAGATACGCAGTATTTT
TRBD1,once,TRBV2,TRBJ1-1,CASRATGYGTEAFF,TGTGCCAGCCGGGCGACAGGGTACGGCACTGAAGCTTTCTTT
TRBD1,once,TRBV6-1,TRBJ1-1,CASSITGGNTEAFF,TGTGCCAGCAGTATAACAGGGGGGAACACTGAAGCTTTCTTT
-,-,TRBV28,TRBJ2-3,CASREGGGTDTQYF,TGTGCCAGCAGAGAGGGGGGAGGCACAGATACGCAGTATTTT
TRBD1,-,TRBV2,TRBJ1-2,CASRTGQGAFGYTF,TGTGCCAGCAGGACTGGACAGGGGGCCTTTGGCTACACCTTC
TRBD1,-,TRBV7-9,TRBJ2-2,CASSLGPGQGVNTGELFF,TGTGCCAGCAGCTTAGGACCGGGACAGGGTGTAAACACCGGGGAGCTGTTTTTT
-,-,TRBV7-9,TRBJ2-7,CASSLGGAVLYEQYF,TGTGCCAGCAGCTTAGGGGGGGCAGTACTCTACGAGCAGTACTTC
-,few,TRBV10-3,TRBJ1-1,CATTGPLNTEAFF,TGTGCCACCACTGGACCCCTGAACACTGAAGCTTTCTTT
TRBD1,-,TRBV14,TRBJ2-3,CASRDRGTDTQYF,TGTGCCAGTCGGGACAGGGGCACAGATACGCAGTATTTT
-,-,TRBV6-1,TRBJ2-1,CATNRGASYNEQFF,TGTGCCACTAACCGAGGGGCGTCCTACAATGAGCAGTTCTTC
TRBD1,-,TRBV6-5,TRBJ1-2,CASRGTGGGFGYTF,TGTGCCAGCAGGGGGACAGGGGGCGGATTTGGCTACACCTTC
-,once,TRBV5-1,TRBJ2-1,CASSLEGSWNEQFF,TGCGCCAGCAGCTTGGAAGGGAGTTGGAATGAGCAGTTCTTC
-,-,TRBV20-1,TRBJ2-5,CSARASETQYF,TGCAGTGCTAGAGCGTCAGAGACCCAGTACTTC